This record looks at one TCR beta chain sequence and its context. The sample is drawn from a study of OX40 agonist ivuxolimab in advanced cancers. Per germline, CDR1 MNHEY and CDR2 SMNVEV (reference sequence). The CDR3 has 15 amino acids. J gave up 5 bases and V 3 bases, and 8 bases lay outside the gene matches. Some clones are missing from TCRdb's copy, which holds only in-frame ones; the method was immunoSEQ multiplex PCR. This table holds some 90,000 clones, around nine tenths found once. The sample in question was CD4+ or CD8+ T cells sorted from blood, obtained in a trial of the OX40 agonist ivuxolimab. The origin of this receptor is an adult with an advanced solid tumor such as melanoma, head and neck, liver or kidney cancer. The chain has TRBV27 and TRBJ2-5, with 8 bases aligning to TRBD2. The CDR3 bases are TGTGCCAGCAGTTTGCTCGGGGGGGTTGGGGAGACCCAGTACTTC. This gives the protein CASSLLGGVGETQYF.